Listed below are T cell receptor beta chains from one sample, sequenced in a study of blood T cell repertoires in COVID-19. Repertoires were generated with immunoSEQ multiplex PCR, while TCRdb's copy carries only in-frame clones and drops some. Here the sample spans 390,000 or so clones, around nine tenths being singletons. Sample: PBMCs or T cells enriched from blood (not recorded which). The receptors here all came from a woman aged 50 to 60 who had recovered from COVID-19. Both conserved end residues are part of each CDR3. Each record gives: D gene, clone size, V gene, J gene, CDR3 protein, CDR3 DNA. The D gene is left open where the match is weak. Only part of the rows carry a size: once, few, many, or a class if the clone is expanded.

>-|once|TRBV6-4|TRBJ1-2
CASSDFPPGRDGYTF
TGTGCCAGCAGTGACTTCCCCCCTGGGAGGGATGGCTACACCTTC
>TRBD2|-|TRBV19|TRBJ2-1
CASSGTSGGGSYNEQFF
TGTGCCAGTAGTGGGACTAGCGGGGGTGGGTCCTACAATGAGCAGTTCTTC
>TRBD2|-|TRBV5-4|TRBJ2-2
CASSLYEAAGAYTGELFF
TGTGCCAGCAGCTTGTATGAAGCAGCGGGGGCCTACACCGGGGAGCTGTTTTTT
>TRBD1|-|TRBV5-1|TRBJ2-7
CASSLETGWDEQYF
TGCGCCAGCAGCTTGGAGACAGGGTGGGACGAGCAGTACTTC
>-|-|TRBV5-1|TRBJ1-1
CASSLGRGQNTEAFF
TGCGCCAGCAGCTTGGGGCGAGGACAGAACACTGAAGCTTTCTTT
>-|few|TRBV12-3/TRBV12-4|TRBJ1-2
CASRTRGGYGYTF
TGTGCCAGCAGGACCCGGGGAGGCTATGGCTACACCTTC
>-|-|TRBV6-1|TRBJ1-6
CASSEQGPSSPLHF
TGTGCCAGCAGTGAACAGGGTCCCTCTTCACCCCTCCACTTT
>-|-|TRBV3-1/TRBV3-2|TRBJ1-1
CASSRGLQNTEAFF
TGTGCCAGCAGCCGTGGACTCCAGAACACTGAAGCTTTCTTT
>-|-|TRBV30|TRBJ2-5
CAWSVDLGQIGTQYF
TGTGCCTGGAGTGTAGATCTGGGGCAGATCGGGACCCAGTACTTC
>-|few|TRBV9|TRBJ1-4
CASSADQGFGGEKLFF
TGTGCCAGCAGCGCCGATCAGGGGTTCGGTGGGGAAAAACTGTTTTTT
>-|few|TRBV6-5|TRBJ1-2
CASSYSKGGNYGYTF
TGTGCCAGCAGTTACTCGAAAGGAGGGAACTATGGCTACACCTTC
>-|-|TRBV6-2/TRBV6-3|TRBJ1-1
CASRPTGKNTEAFF
TGTGCCAGCAGGCCTACAGGGAAGAACACTGAAGCTTTCTTT
>-|-|TRBV19|TRBJ1-6
CASSIGINSPLHF
TGTGCCAGTAGTATAGGTATCAATTCACCCCTCCACTTT
>-|-|TRBV5-1|TRBJ2-1
CASSLNRDGTEQFF
TGCGCCAGCAGCTTGAACAGGGATGGCACTGAGCAGTTCTTC
>-|-|TRBV12-3/TRBV12-4|TRBJ1-2
CASSRDTRYTF
TGTGCCAGCAGCAGGGATACGCGCTACACCTTC
>TRBD1|-|TRBV30|TRBJ2-7
CAWSVRGTGSREQYF
TGTGCCTGGAGTGTAAGAGGGACAGGGTCACGCGAGCAGTACTTC
>-|-|TRBV7-9|TRBJ2-3
CASSDVWGRDGTDTQYF
TGTGCCAGCAGCGACGTCTGGGGCAGGGATGGAACAGATACGCAGTATTTT
>-|-|TRBV9|TRBJ1-6
CASSVGGLAPLHF
TGTGCCAGCAGCGTAGGAGGGTTAGCACCCCTCCACTTT
>-|-|TRBV27|TRBJ1-2
CATRYRDRSNYGYTF
TGTGCCACCAGATATCGAGACAGGTCTAACTATGGCTACACCTTC
>-|-|TRBV3-1/TRBV3-2|TRBJ1-3
CASSQGTGISGNTIYF
TGTGCCAGCAGCCAGGGCACAGGCATCTCTGGAAACACCATATATTTT
>-|-|TRBV5-6|TRBJ1-1
CASSLGLRENTEAFF
TGTGCCAGCAGCTTGGGACTTAGAGAAAACACTGAAGCTTTCTTT
>-|-|TRBV27|TRBJ1-1
CASSFRAGTEAFF
TGTGCCAGCAGTTTTAGAGCGGGCACTGAAGCTTTCTTT
>TRBD2|-|TRBV14|TRBJ2-1
CASSQPLAGVYNEQFF
TGTGCCAGCAGCCAACCACTGGCGGGGGTTTACAATGAGCAGTTCTTC
>TRBD1|-|TRBV5-8|TRBJ1-2
CASSLGQGDYGYTF
TGTGCCAGCAGCTTAGGACAGGGTGACTATGGCTACACCTTC
>-|-|TRBV5-1|TRBJ1-4
CASAGATNEKLFF
TGCGCCAGCGCGGGGGCTACTAATGAAAAACTGTTTTTT
>-|-|TRBV13|TRBJ2-7
CASSHHTGIRDEQYF
TGTGCCAGCAGCCATCACACCGGGATCCGAGACGAGCAGTACTTC
>TRBD1|-|TRBV9|TRBJ1-3
CASSVAGQGGNTIYF
TGTGCCAGCAGCGTAGCTGGACAGGGGGGGAACACCATATATTTT
>TRBD1|-|TRBV27|TRBJ1-5
CASRPWDRGFSNQPQHF
TGTGCCAGCAGACCCTGGGACAGGGGATTTAGCAATCAGCCCCAGCATTTT
>-|-|TRBV13|TRBJ1-4
CASSLGAGFSGKDEKLFF
TGTGCCAGCAGCTTAGGCGCGGGGTTTTCGGGCAAGGATGAAAAACTGTTTTTT
>-|-|TRBV27|TRBJ1-5
CASSSGVSNQPQHF
TGTGCCAGCAGCTCAGGGGTTAGCAATCAGCCCCAGCATTTT
>-|-|TRBV28|TRBJ1-1
CASSFRGATREWAFF
TGTGCCAGCAGTTTCAGGGGAGCGACGAGGGAATGGGCTTTCTTT
>TRBD1|-|TRBV24-1|TRBJ2-5
CATSARDSWQETQYF
TGTGCCACCAGTGCCCGGGACAGTTGGCAAGAGACCCAGTACTTC
>TRBD1|-|TRBV10-3|TRBJ1-1
CAISADRGSAEAFF
TGTGCCATCAGTGCCGACAGGGGTTCCGCTGAAGCTTTCTTT
>TRBD1|-|TRBV18|TRBJ1-5
CASSPPGQGGSNQPQHF
TGTGCCAGCTCACCACCGGGACAGGGGGGTAGCAATCAGCCCCAGCATTTT
>TRBD1|-|TRBV7-9|TRBJ1-1
CASSGPGQGANTEAFF
TGTGCCAGCAGCGGGCCGGGACAGGGGGCGAACACTGAAGCTTTCTTT
>-|once|TRBV12-3/TRBV12-4|TRBJ1-1
CASSLKGDTEAFF
TGTGCCAGCAGTTTGAAGGGGGACACTGAAGCTTTCTTT
>-|few|TRBV5-6|TRBJ2-7
CASSLGQMRAYEQYF
TGTGCCAGCAGCCTCGGACAGATGAGGGCCTACGAGCAGTACTTC
>TRBD2|-|TRBV7-2|TRBJ2-1
CASSLVSGGYNEQFF
TGTGCCAGCAGCTTAGTTAGCGGGGGCTACAATGAGCAGTTCTTC
>-|-|TRBV24-1|TRBJ1-2
CATSDLGRPNSYTF
TGTGCCACCAGTGATCTCGGGAGACCTAATAGCTACACCTTC
>-|-|TRBV27|TRBJ1-6
CASSQTGLFSPLHF
TGTGCCAGCAGTCAGACAGGTCTATTTTCACCCCTCCACTTT
>TRBD1|-|TRBV2|TRBJ2-3
CARGNRGLTDTQYF
TGTGCCAGAGGGAACAGGGGGCTCACAGATACGCAGTATTTT
>-|-|TRBV6-5|TRBJ2-3
CASSYSNRVNTQYF
TGTGCCAGCAGTTACTCGAACAGGGTAAATACGCAGTATTTT
>TRBD1|-|TRBV5-4|TRBJ1-1
CASSSRTGSGNTEAFF
TGTGCCAGCAGCTCTCGGACAGGGTCGGGGAACACTGAAGCTTTCTTT
>TRBD1|-|TRBV3-1/TRBV3-2|TRBJ2-7
CASSREQGPNEQYF
TGTGCCAGCAGCCGGGAACAGGGGCCCAACGAGCAGTACTTC
>TRBD1|-|TRBV6-2/TRBV6-3|TRBJ2-7
CASSHRGLYTEQYF
TGTGCCAGCAGCCACAGGGGTCTTTACACCGAGCAGTACTTC
>-|-|TRBV5-1|TRBJ1-4
CASSRQQGSTNEKLFF
TGCGCCAGCAGCAGGCAACAGGGATCCACTAATGAAAAACTGTTTTTT
>TRBD2|-|TRBV5-1|TRBJ2-3
CASSPLAGATDTQYF
TGCGCCAGCAGTCCACTAGCGGGGGCCACAGATACGCAGTATTTT
>TRBD2|-|TRBV2|TRBJ2-7
CASSWTSGGRGYEQYF
TGTGCCAGCAGTTGGACTAGCGGGGGCCGTGGGTACGAGCAGTACTTC
>TRBD1|-|TRBV24-1|TRBJ1-5
CATSDSDRGHQPQHF
TGTGCCACCAGTGACTCGGACAGGGGCCATCAGCCCCAGCATTTT
>-|-|TRBV9|TRBJ1-5
CASTPGDNSNQPQHF
TGTGCCAGCACCCCCGGGGACAATAGCAATCAGCCCCAGCATTTT
>-|-|TRBV7-8|TRBJ2-1
CASGGTGEYNEQFF
TGTGCCAGCGGAGGGACGGGGGAGTACAATGAGCAGTTCTTC
>TRBD1|-|TRBV18|TRBJ1-2
CASSSSTGGDGYTF
TGTGCCAGCTCGTCGTCGACAGGGGGCGATGGCTACACCTTC
>-|-|TRBV18|TRBJ1-1
CASSPLGQGNTEAFF
TGTGCCAGCTCACCACTGGGGCAGGGTAACACTGAAGCTTTCTTT
>TRBD2|-|TRBV3-1/TRBV3-2|TRBJ2-5
CASSQGGAGGPGAQYF
TGTGCCAGCAGCCAAGGGGGAGCGGGGGGCCCAGGGGCCCAGTACTTC
>-|-|TRBV27|TRBJ1-1
CASSASIPNTEAFF
TGTGCCAGCAGCGCTAGTATCCCCAACACTGAAGCTTTCTTT
>-|-|TRBV7-9|TRBJ2-5
CASSFSLYQETQYF
TGTGCCAGCAGCTTTTCTTTGTACCAAGAGACCCAGTACTTC
>TRBD1|-|TRBV7-9|TRBJ1-1
CASSQQGGTEAFF
TGTGCCAGCAGCCAACAGGGGGGGACTGAAGCTTTCTTT
>-|-|TRBV6-5|TRBJ1-5
CASTPRRRDNQPQHF
TGTGCCAGCACCCCCAGGCGCAGGGACAATCAGCCCCAGCATTTT